A single sample is the source of the 32 T cell receptor beta chains below, sequenced in a study of cytomegalovirus exposure and HLA in healthy donors. PCR used 60 Vbeta primers and 13 Jbeta primers. Sequenced by immunoSEQ multiplex PCR; TCRdb stores in-frame clones only, minus some. Of about 100,000 clones in the sample, around 70% were seen once. The sequenced material came from PBMCs. These TCRs come from a man between 40 and 49 years old in good health and CMV-seropositive.

The chain employs TRBV15 and TRBJ1-1; D might be TRBD1 (5 bases). Germline loops: CDR1 LNHNV, CDR2 YYDKDF (reference sequence). V lost 0 bases and J 3 bases, leaving 8 bases between the germline ends. The CDR3 is 14 residues long. The DNA for the CDR3 is TGTGCCACCAGCAGAGAACAGGAATACACTGAAGCTTTCTTT. Residues: CATSREQEYTEAFF.

The genes are TRBV7-6 and TRBJ2-7, with D possibly TRBD2 on 5 matching bases. The V gene's germline CDR1 is SGHVS and CDR2 FNYEAQ. The CDR3 contains 13 residues. Deletions cut 1 base from V and 5 bases from J, with 9 bases between. CDR3 residues: CASSLVGSHEQYF. The CDR3 nucleotides are TGTGCCAGCAGCTTAGTTGGGAGCCACGAGCAGTACTTC.

This chain joins TRBV5-1 and TRBJ1-5; 7 nucleotides agree with TRBD1. Germline-derived CDR1 and CDR2 are SGHRS and YFSETQ. The CDR3 covers 15 residues. The junction had 3 bases not matched to a gene; V was cut back by 3 bases and J by 0 bases. For the CDR3, the DNA is TGCGCCAGCAGCTGGGACAGTCATAGCAATCAGCCCCAGCATTTT. Its protein is CASSWDSHSNQPQHF.

This chain joins TRBV19 and TRBJ2-2; no definite D call. V was cut by 10 bases and J by 4 bases, with 10 bases left in between. Germline CDR1 and CDR2: LNHDA and SQIVND (reference sequence). This CDR3 is 12 amino acids long. This CDR3 is CAILYPTGELFF. CDR3 bases: TGTGCCATTCTTTATCCCACCGGGGAGCTGTTTTTT.

V gene TRBV30 combines with J gene TRBJ2-3; D not resolved. The CDR3 is 11 residues long. The germline V gene encodes CDR1 GTSNPN and CDR2 SVGIG (reference sequence). Trimming shortened V by 7 bases and J by 5 bases, and 10 bases separated the two germline ends. The CDR3 DNA reads as TGTGCCTTCGGAGAGGTAGATACGCAGTATTTT. It specifies CAFGEVDTQYF.

The chain is built from TRBV18 and TRBJ1-5, with unresolved D. Germline-derived CDR1 and CDR2 are KGHSH and LQKENI. The ends were cut back, 2 bases at V and 6 bases at J, with 11 bases in the middle. The CDR3 length is 14 residues. The chain's CDR3 is CASSPGGALQPQHF. The DNA for the CDR3 is TGTGCCAGCTCACCAGGCGGAGCCCTTCAGCCCCAGCATTTT.

The CDR3 sequence is CAWSPPSGARSYEQYF. In nucleotides, the CDR3 is TGTGCCTGGAGCCCCCCTAGTGGAGCCCGATCCTACGAGCAGTACTTC. This sequence joins TRBV30 and TRBJ2-7; D is ambiguous. This CDR3 region has 16 residues. Trimming took 3 bases from V and 1 from J, leaving 19 bases between them. Germline CDR1 is GTSNPN and CDR2 is SVGIG (reference sequence).

This chain connects TRBV30 to TRBJ1-1; D is ambiguous. Germline-derived CDR1 and CDR2 are GTSNPN and SVGIG (reference sequence). The V and J ends lost 0 bases and 1 base respectively, with 9 bases between them. This CDR3 has 14 residues. DNA for the CDR3: TGTGCCTGGAGTGTACAATTCAGGAACACTGAAGCTTTCTTT. Translation: CAWSVQFRNTEAFF.

The chain recombines TRBV7-9 with TRBJ1-2; 11 bases are shared with TRBD1. This CDR3 has 14 residues. V dropped 3 bases and J dropped 6; count of bases not matched to a gene: 3. CDR1 is SEHNR, CDR2 FQNEAQ, per germline (reference sequence). Here the CDR3 reads CASSLGQGVDGYTF. In DNA form, the CDR3 reads TGTGCCAGCAGCTTGGGACAGGGGGTCGATGGCTACACCTTC.

The chain recombines TRBV9 with TRBJ1-2, with D perhaps TRBD1 (6 bases). The CDR3 spans 17 residues. V was trimmed by 0 bases and J by 4 bases, leaving 19 bases between them. Germline CDR1 and CDR2: SGDLS and YYNGEE. CDR3 loop: CASSVAQGTGKVYGYTF. For the CDR3, the DNA is TGTGCCAGCAGCGTAGCCCAAGGTACAGGGAAGGTCTATGGCTACACCTTC. Based on the CDR3 plus reference TRBV9 and TRBJ1-2, the full variable domain is DSGVTQTPKHLITATGQRVTLRCSPRSGDLSVYWYQQSLDQGLQFLIQYYNGEERAKGNILERFSAQQFPDLHSELNLSSLELGDSALYFCASSVAQGTGKVYGYTFGSGTRLTVV.

V is TRBV7-2 and J is TRBJ2-1, with 10 bases that match TRBD2. This CDR3 contains 13 residues. V lost 5 bases to trimming and J lost 15 bases; unmatched junction nucleotides: 10. CDR1 is SGHTA and CDR2 is FQGNSA in the germline V gene. The CDR3 DNA is TGTGCCAGCAGCCAACCGGGACTAGCGACGGGGTTCTTC. Amino acid sequence: CASSQPGLATGFF.

DNA of the CDR3: TGTGCCAGCAGTTACGGGCGCGGGAGAGCCTACGAGCAGTACGTC. Translated: CASSYGRGRAYEQYV. V usage is TRBV6-5 and J usage is TRBJ2-7, with 7 positions matching TRBD2. Trimming took 2 bases from V and 2 from J; bases not matched to a gene: 6. The germline V gene encodes CDR1 MNHEY and CDR2 SVGAGI. This CDR3 region has 15 residues.

The V call is TRBV27, the J call TRBJ1-2, with unresolved D. This CDR3 has 13 residues. The germline V gene has CDR1 MNHEY and CDR2 SMNVEV (reference sequence). Trimming pared 2 bases from V and 3 bases from J, leaving 7 bases between. The CDR3 region is CASSLGGYYGYTF. The CDR3 DNA reads TGTGCCAGCAGTTTAGGCGGGTACTATGGCTACACCTTC.

V and J are TRBV29-1 and TRBJ2-5, with TRBD1 matching over 12 bases. Germline CDR1 reads SQVTM; CDR2 reads ANQGSEA. J lost 5 bases, V lost 6 bases, and 7 bases had no gene match. CDR3 length: 14 amino acids. This chain's CDR3 is CSVRDRGRGETQYF. The CDR3 nucleotides read TGCAGCGTCCGGGACAGGGGGCGAGGGGAGACCCAGTACTTC. The full variable domain, in which reference TRBV29-1 and TRBJ2-5 provide the parts outside the CDR3, is SAVISQKPSRDICQRGTSLTIQCQVDSQVTMMFWYRQQPGQSLTLIATANQGSEATYESGFVIDKFPISRPNLTFSTLTVSNMSPEDSSIYLCSVRDRGRGETQYFGPGTRLLVL.

The J gene is TRBJ2-1, the V gene TRBV21-1; TRBD1 reflects the table's D call only, with no check against the DNA. TRBV21-1 is a pseudogene segment. The length of the CDR3 is 13 residues. The CDR3 sequence is CATLRQGGTEQFF. The CDR3 bases are TGTGCCACACTCAGACAGGGGGGGACTGAGCAGTTCTTC.

The rearrangement uses TRBV19 and TRBJ2-1, with TRBD2 matching over 7 bases. CDR1 is LNHDA, CDR2 SQIVND, per germline (reference sequence). The junction had 10 bases not matched to a gene; V was cut back by 5 bases and J by 6 bases. The CDR3 is 15 residues long. CDR3 residues: CASSPPGGSRNEQFF. CDR3 nucleotides: TGTGCCAGTAGTCCCCCTGGCGGGAGTCGCAATGAGCAGTTCTTC.

The CDR3 loop reads CASSQGTSGGGEQFF. The DNA for the CDR3 is TGTGCCAGCAGCCAAGGGACTAGCGGGGGAGGTGAGCAGTTCTTC. V gene TRBV11-3 combines with J gene TRBJ2-1, with 14 nucleotides matching TRBD2. Trimming removed 5 bases from V and 9 bases from J; junction bases left unmatched: 6. This CDR3 has 15 residues. Germline V CDR1 and CDR2: SGHNT, YENEEA.

The gene calls are TRBV27 and TRBJ1-1, with D possibly being TRBD1 (5 bases). The CDR3 has 16 residues. Germline CDR1 is MNHEY and CDR2 is SMNVEV (reference sequence). V was shortened by 0 bases and J by 1 base, with 12 bases between the two germline ends. CDR3 region: CASSLSQGVGNTEAFF. The CDR3 coding sequence is TGTGCCAGCAGTTTATCCCAAGGGGTTGGGAACACTGAAGCTTTCTTT.

This clone was counted a single time. The chain combines TRBV6-1 with TRBJ1-2, with 7 bases aligning to TRBD1. The CDR3 sequence is 14 residues long. In germline, CDR1 is MNHNS, CDR2 SASEGT. Trimming cost V 3 bases and J 4 bases; bases outside gene matches: 5. CDR3 amino acids: CASSEGTETYGYTF. CDR3 in DNA: TGTGCCAGCAGTGAGGGGACAGAGACCTATGGCTACACCTTC.

The chain has TRBV28 and TRBJ2-1, with 9 bases fitting TRBD2. Germline V gene sequence: CDR1 MDHEN, CDR2 SYDVKM. The CDR3 consists of 15 residues. V was clipped by 5 bases and J by 8 bases; unmatched bases: 10. CDR3 bases: TGTGCCAGCAGTCGTCCGGGACTAGCCGTAGATGAGCAGTTCTTC. Amino acid sequence: CASSRPGLAVDEQFF.

V gene TRBV28 combines with J gene TRBJ2-7; the D is unclear. Germline V lookup: CDR1 MDHEN, CDR2 SYDVKM. With 3 bases removed from V and 5 bases from J, the gap between germline ends came to 8 bases. The CDR3 covers 12 residues. CDR3 coding DNA: TGTGCCAGCAGTTTTGACGGAGACGAGCAGTACTTC. This codes for CASSFDGDEQYF. The full variable domain, its missing parts supplied by reference TRBV28 and TRBJ2-7, is DVKVTQSSRYLVKRTGEKVFLECVQDMDHENMFWYRQDPGLGLRLIYFSYDVKMKEKGDIPEGYSVSREKKERFSLILESASTNQTSMYLCASSFDGDEQYFGPGTRLTVT.

This clone was seen only a few times. The rearrangement joins TRBV7-3 to TRBJ1-4; 9 bases match TRBD1. The J segment lost 3 bases and the V segment lost 5 bases, leaving 13 bases of the junction unmatched. From germline, CDR1 is SGHTA and CDR2 FQGTGA. This CDR3 contains 18 residues. The CDR3 DNA is TGTGCCAGCAGCACACGGACAGGGGTAAGGTGGGCTAATGAAAAACTGTTTTTT. This sequence encodes CASSTRTGVRWANEKLFF.

The chain combines TRBV7-2 with TRBJ2-7, with TRBD2 matching 13 bases. Germline CDR1 is SGHTA and CDR2 is FQGNSA. The CDR3 consists of 16 residues. V lost 5 bases to trimming and J lost 6 bases; unmatched junction nucleotides: 10. Written as DNA, the CDR3 is TGTGCCAGCAGCCCCCCGGGACTAGCGGGATCCGGCGAGCAGTACTTC. The encoded protein is CASSPPGLAGSGEQYF.

The chain uses TRBV6-4 and TRBJ2-3, with 11 bases that match TRBD2. Trimming took 3 bases from V and 5 from J; bases not matched to a gene: 1. CDR3 length: 14 residues. CDR1 and CDR2 from the germline V gene are MRHNA and SNTAGT. This CDR3 reads CASSDGLAGDTQYF. In DNA form, the CDR3 reads TGTGCCAGCAGTGATGGACTAGCGGGAGATACGCAGTATTTT.

Here the CDR3 DNA reads TGCGCCAGCAGCCAAGATTTTGGGGGGGAAAAACTGTTTTTT. This gives the protein CASSQDFGGEKLFF. This chain joins TRBV4-1 and TRBJ1-4; D might be TRBD1 (5 bases). CDR3 length: 14 amino acids. Germline V gene sequence: CDR1 MGHRA, CDR2 YSYEKL. V lost 0 bases and J 8 bases, leaving 10 bases between the germline ends.

This clone was counted a few times. The rearrangement joins TRBV6-1 to TRBJ2-3; no clear D gene. Per the germline V gene, CDR1 is MNHNS and CDR2 is SASEGT. CDR3 length: 12 amino acids. The V and J ends lost 4 bases and 2 bases respectively, with 4 bases between them. The CDR3 nucleotides read TGTGCCAGCAGTGCCTACACAGATACGCAGTATTTT. Its protein product is CASSAYTDTQYF.

CDR3 loop: CASSPAEGYEQYV. In DNA form, the CDR3 reads TGTGCCAGTAGCCCGGCGGAGGGGTACGAGCAGTACGTC. The chain joins TRBV19 to TRBJ2-7; maybe TRBD2 (6 bases). V lost 6 bases, J lost 4 bases, and 13 bases lay in between. This CDR3 spans 13 amino acids. In germline, CDR1 is LNHDA, CDR2 SQIVND (reference sequence).

This clone was seen a few times. The gene calls are TRBV9 and TRBJ1-1, with 10 positions matching TRBD1. CDR1 is SGDLS and CDR2 is YYNGEE in the germline V gene. The CDR3 has 15 residues. Trimming at V came to 6 bases and at J to 1 base, leaving 6 bases not matched to a gene. The CDR3 DNA sequence: TGTGCCAGCAACGGACAGGGGGTCGGGAACACTGAAGCTTTCTTT. This encodes CASNGQGVGNTEAFF.

This clone was found once. The V call is TRBV19, the J call TRBJ1-1; the D gene is possibly TRBD1 (6 bases). Germline V lookup: CDR1 LNHDA, CDR2 SQIVND (reference sequence). Between the trimmed V and J ends, which lost 3 bases and 4 bases, there was a span of 12 bases. CDR3 length: 14 residues. CDR3 protein: CASSIGQGITEAFF. The CDR3 region has the DNA TGTGCCAGTAGTATTGGGCAGGGGATCACTGAAGCTTTCTTT.

This chain connects TRBV9 to TRBJ1-1; TRBD1 might be the D (6 bases). Germline V gene sequence: CDR1 SGDLS, CDR2 YYNGEE. The CDR3 is 17 amino acids. V gave up 0 bases and J gave up 3 bases, with 18 bases separating them. The CDR3 DNA reads as TGTGCCAGCAGCGTAGGGGGGGGGCCACCTGACCACACTGAAGCTTTCTTT. Translating it yields CASSVGGGPPDHTEAFF.

CDR3 nucleotide sequence: TGTGCCAGCAGTTTACGTCCGACAGGGGGCCACTATGGCTACACCTTC. Translating it yields CASSLRPTGGHYGYTF. This chain connects TRBV28 to TRBJ1-2; TRBD1 matches 10 bases. V gave up 2 bases and J gave up 3 bases; unmatched junction bases: 6. The CDR3 consists of 16 residues. Germline CDR1 reads MDHEN; CDR2 reads SYDVKM.

The genes are TRBV27 and TRBJ2-1, with a possible D match to TRBD2 (6 bases). The CDR3 covers 16 residues. Germline CDR1 reads MNHEY; CDR2 reads SMNVEV (reference sequence). Between the trimmed V and J ends, which lost 3 bases and 0 bases, there was a span of 12 bases. CDR3 nucleotide sequence: TGTGCCAGCAGTTTTCGGAGGGCCGACTCCTACAATGAGCAGTTCTTC. Translation: CASSFRRADSYNEQFF.